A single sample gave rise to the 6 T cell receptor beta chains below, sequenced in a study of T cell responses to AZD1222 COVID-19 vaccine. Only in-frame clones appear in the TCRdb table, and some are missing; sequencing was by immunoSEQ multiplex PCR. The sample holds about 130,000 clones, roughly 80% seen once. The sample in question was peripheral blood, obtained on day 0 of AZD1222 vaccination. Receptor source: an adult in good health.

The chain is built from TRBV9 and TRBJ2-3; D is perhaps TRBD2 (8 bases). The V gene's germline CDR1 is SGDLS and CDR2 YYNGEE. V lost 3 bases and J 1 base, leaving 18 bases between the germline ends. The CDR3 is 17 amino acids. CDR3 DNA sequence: TGTGCCAGCAGCGCCGAAGGGGGCGGGGGGCGCACAGATACGCAGTATTTT. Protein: CASSAEGGGGRTDTQYF.

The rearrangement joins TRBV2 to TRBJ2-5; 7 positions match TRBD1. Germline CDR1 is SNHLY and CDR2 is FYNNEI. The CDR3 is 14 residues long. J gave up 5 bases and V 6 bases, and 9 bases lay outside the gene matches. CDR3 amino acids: CASSLTGASETQYF. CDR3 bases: TGTGCCAGCAGCTTAACAGGGGCCTCGGAGACCCAGTACTTC.

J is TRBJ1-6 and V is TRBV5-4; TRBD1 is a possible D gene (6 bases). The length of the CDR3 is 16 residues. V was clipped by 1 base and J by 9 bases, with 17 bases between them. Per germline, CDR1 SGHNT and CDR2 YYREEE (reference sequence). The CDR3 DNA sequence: TGTGCCAGCAGCTTGAAGGGTGGGGGGGCCGGTTCACCCCTCCACTTT. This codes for CASSLKGGGAGSPLHF.

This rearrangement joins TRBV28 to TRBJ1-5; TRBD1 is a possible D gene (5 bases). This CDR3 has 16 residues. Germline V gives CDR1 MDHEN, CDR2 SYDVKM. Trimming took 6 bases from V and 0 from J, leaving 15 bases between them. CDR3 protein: CASRPGAGYSNQPQHF. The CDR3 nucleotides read TGTGCCAGCAGACCCGGGGCGGGCTATAGCAATCAGCCCCAGCATTTT.

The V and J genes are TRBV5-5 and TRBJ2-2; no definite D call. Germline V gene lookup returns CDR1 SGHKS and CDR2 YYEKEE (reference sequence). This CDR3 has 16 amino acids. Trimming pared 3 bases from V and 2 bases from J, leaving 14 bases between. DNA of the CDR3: TGTGCCAGCAGCTCATTAGCATCCTCTAACACCGGGGAGCTGTTTTTT. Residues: CASSSLASSNTGELFF. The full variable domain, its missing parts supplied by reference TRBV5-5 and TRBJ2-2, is DAGVTQSPTHLIKTRGQQVTLRCSPISGHKSVSWYQQVLGQGPQFIFQYYEKEERGRGNFPDRFSARQFPNYSSELNVNALLLGDSALYLCASSSLASSNTGELFFGEGSRLTVL.

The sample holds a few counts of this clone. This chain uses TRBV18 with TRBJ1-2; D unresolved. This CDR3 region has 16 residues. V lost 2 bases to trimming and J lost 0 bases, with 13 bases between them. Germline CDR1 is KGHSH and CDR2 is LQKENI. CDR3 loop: CASSPAVTRTNYGYTF. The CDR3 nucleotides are TGTGCCAGCTCACCAGCAGTGACGAGAACTAACTATGGCTACACCTTC.